The subject of this entry is one T cell receptor beta chain. Its antigen is currently unknown. Relative to the germline gene, one junction end is altered; a read error may explain this. Germline assignment: CDR1 SEHNR and CDR2 FQNEAQ (reference sequence). This CDR3 spans 14 amino acids. This specimen comes from a study of cytomegalovirus exposure and HLA in healthy donors. Study-level points and caveats: Investigators reported over 150 TCR beta chains as tied to cytomegalovirus. It was reported that the classifier diagnosed cytomegalovirus status with high specificity and sensitivity in both the original and validation cohorts. For TCR beta chains, V- and J-gene trimming was later linked to a missense DCLRE1C variant. According to a later analysis, most TCR beta chains associated with CMV appeared HLA-restricted.

The PCR was carried out with 60 Vbeta primers and 13 Jbeta primers. TCRdb's copy holds only in-frame clones and misses some; the assay was immunoSEQ multiplex PCR. The sample yields 100,000 to 120,000 clones, around 75% seen once. Sequenced input: PBMCs. This sequence was found in a man between 35 and 55 years old in good health and CMV-seronegative. The chain links TRBV7-9 to TRBJ2-7; D is possibly TRBD1 (6 bases). As DNA, the CDR3 is TGTTCCAGCAGTCCAGGACAGTCCTCCTACGAGCAGTACTTC. Its translation is CSSSPGQSSYEQYF.